A selection of T cell receptor beta chains follows, all from one sample in a study of blood T cell repertoires in COVID-19. This table comes from immunoSEQ multiplex PCR, and its TCRdb copy is limited to in-frame clones, with some not included. The sample shows about 35,000 clones, about nine tenths of them seen only once. Sequencing was done on a sample of peripheral blood. All receptors come from a man at least 80 years old with active COVID-19. Each CDR3 is given with its conserved first and last residue. A D gene is named only where the DNA matches it firmly. Clone size, where shown, is once, few, many, or a class for clones that have expanded.

V,D,size,J,DNA,CDR3
TRBV6-2/TRBV6-3,TRBD1,.,TRBJ1-2,TGTGCCAGCAGTTCCGGGACAGCCTCGGGCTACACCTTC,CASSSGTASGYTF
TRBV23-1,.,.,TRBJ1-4,TGCGCCAGCAGTCAATTCGCGGCCCCGAATGAAAAACTGTTTTTT,CASSQFAAPNEKLFF
TRBV2,TRBD2,.,TRBJ2-2,TGTGCCAGCTACGGGAGGAGGACGAACACCGGGGAGCTGTTTTTT,CASYGRRTNTGELFF
TRBV6-2/TRBV6-3,TRBD1,.,TRBJ2-7,TGTGCCAGCAGTTACAACAGGGGCGAGCAGTACTTC,CASSYNRGEQYF
TRBV7-2,.,.,TRBJ2-1,TGTGCCAGCGGAGTGAGGACTAAAAACAATGAGCAGTTCTTC,CASGVRTKNNEQFF
TRBV10-3,TRBD1,.,TRBJ2-4,TGTGCCATCAGTCCCGGACAGGGATTAGCCAAAAACATTCAGTACTTC,CAISPGQGLAKNIQYF
TRBV27,TRBD2,.,TRBJ2-3,TGTGCCAGCAGTTTCAGGGCGGGAGGTGGCACAGATACGCAGTATTTT,CASSFRAGGGTDTQYF
TRBV25-1,TRBD1,.,TRBJ1-6,TGTGCCACCTCAGGGGGTATCGATTCACCCCTCCACTTT,CATSGGIDSPLHF
TRBV14,.,.,TRBJ1-1,TGTGCCAGCAGCCAAACCCAGGGGCTGAACACTGAAGCTTTCTTT,CASSQTQGLNTEAFF
TRBV5-1,.,.,TRBJ2-5,TGCGCCAGCAGCCACGGAGAGACCCAGTACTTC,CASSHGETQYF
TRBV28,.,few,TRBJ2-3,TGTGCCAGCAGTTTTAACACAGATACGCAGTATTTT,CASSFNTDTQYF
TRBV16,TRBD1,.,TRBJ2-2,TGTGCCAGCAGCCCAAACAGGGGAGCCGGGGAGCTGTTTTTT,CASSPNRGAGELFF
TRBV5-1,TRBD1,.,TRBJ2-7,TGCGCCAGCAGCCCCCGACAGGGGTCCCCCTACGAGCAGTACTTC,CASSPRQGSPYEQYF
TRBV6-2/TRBV6-3,.,.,TRBJ2-7,TGTGCCAGCAGTACTCCAGGGTCAACCTACGAGCAGTACTTC,CASSTPGSTYEQYF
TRBV7-2,.,.,TRBJ1-5,TGTGCCAGCAGCTTAGACAGGGAGAGCAATCAGCCCCAGCATTTT,CASSLDRESNQPQHF
TRBV25-1,TRBD2,.,TRBJ2-7,TGTGCCAGCAGTGAACTAGCGGGAGGGCAAGGCGAGCAGTACTTC,CASSELAGGQGEQYF
TRBV7-2,.,.,TRBJ2-5,TGTGCCAGCAGCTACCAGGGAAGGAGAGAGACCCAGTACTTC,CASSYQGRRETQYF
TRBV6-6,.,.,TRBJ2-2,TGTGCCAGCAAAGGCGGCGGGGACACCGGGGAGCTGTTTTTT,CASKGGGDTGELFF
TRBV27,TRBD1,.,TRBJ2-5,TGTGCCAGCAGTCTCCTGACAGGGCAAGAGACCCAGTACTTC,CASSLLTGQETQYF
TRBV5-1,TRBD2,.,TRBJ2-1,TGCGCCAGCAGCGCCACAGCGACTAGCGGCTACAATGAGCAGTTCTTC,CASSATATSGYNEQFF
TRBV5-1,.,.,TRBJ2-7,TGCGCCAGCAGTTACCCAGGTGACGAGCAGTACTTC,CASSYPGDEQYF
TRBV11-2,.,few,TRBJ1-4,TGTGCCAGCAGCTTGAGGGGGACGGGAGAAAAACTGTTTTTT,CASSLRGTGEKLFF
TRBV5-3,TRBD1,.,TRBJ1-1,TGTGCCAGAAGCTTGGGAACAGGGGCCATGAACACTGAAGCTTTCTTT,CARSLGTGAMNTEAFF
TRBV19,.,.,TRBJ1-4,TGTGCCAGTAGCGACCCCGCAGGAGTGGGAGAGAGGGAAAAACTGTTTTTT,CASSDPAGVGEREKLFF
TRBV19,TRBD1,.,TRBJ1-6,TGTGCCAGTAGTATTTCCGGGACAGGGGGCGCTCACCTCCACTTT,CASSISGTGGAHLHF
TRBV6-2/TRBV6-3,TRBD1,.,TRBJ2-3,TGTGCCAGCAGTTACGGGACAGGGGCTCCAGATACGCAGTATTTT,CASSYGTGAPDTQYF
TRBV3-1/TRBV3-2,.,few,TRBJ1-5,TGTGCCAGCAGCCAAGAGTTAAGCAATCAGCCCCAGCATTTT,CASSQELSNQPQHF
TRBV30,TRBD1,.,TRBJ1-5,TGTGCCTGGAGTGTAAAGGACAGGAGAAATCAGCCCCAGCATTTT,CAWSVKDRRNQPQHF
TRBV27,TRBD1,medium-sized,TRBJ2-7,TGTGCCAGCAGTTTCGACAGGGATCTAGGGTACGAGCAGTACTTC,CASSFDRDLGYEQYF
TRBV5-1,.,.,TRBJ2-4,TGCGCCAGCAGCTTGGACAGTCGTATAGCCAAAAACATTCAGTACTTC,CASSLDSRIAKNIQYF
TRBV2,.,.,TRBJ1-2,TGTGCCAGCAGTGTGGAGCAGGGCGGTCGCTATGGCTACACCTTC,CASSVEQGGRYGYTF
TRBV7-6,.,.,TRBJ2-7,TGTGCCAGCAGCCTCCAGGGAGGAAGCTCCTACGAGCAGTACTTC,CASSLQGGSSYEQYF
TRBV5-1,.,.,TRBJ2-2,TGCGCCAGCAGCTTGGCACAGGTGAACACCGGGGAGCTGTTTTTT,CASSLAQVNTGELFF
TRBV24-1,.,.,TRBJ2-1,TGTGCCACCAGTGATCTTCGACTAGAGGTATCGGGGCAGTTCTTC,CATSDLRLEVSGQFF
TRBV27,TRBD2,.,TRBJ2-3,TGTGCCAGCAGTTTATTAGGGACTAGCGGGAAGGATACGCAGTATTTT,CASSLLGTSGKDTQYF
TRBV7-2,TRBD1,.,TRBJ2-7,TGTGCCAGCAGTCCGGGACAGTCCTACGAGCAGTACTTC,CASSPGQSYEQYF
TRBV18,TRBD2,.,TRBJ2-7,TGTGCCAGCTCACCTGCGGGACTAGCGGGAGACGCCTACGAGCAGTACTTC,CASSPAGLAGDAYEQYF
TRBV29-1,.,.,TRBJ2-1,TGCAGCGTGGGACTGGGCGCTGTCTGGCGAAACTACAATGAGCAGTTCTTC,CSVGLGAVWRNYNEQFF
TRBV6-2/TRBV6-3,.,.,TRBJ1-2,TGTGCCAGCAGTTACTTTACAAGTGGCTACACCTTC,CASSYFTSGYTF
TRBV28,TRBD2,.,TRBJ2-7,TGTGCCAGCAGTTCGTCTAGCGGGAGGCTAAGCTCCTACGAGCAGTACTTC,CASSSSSGRLSSYEQYF
TRBV15,.,.,TRBJ2-7,TGTGCCACCAGCAGAGGGGGCGACAGCCACGAGCAGTACTTC,CATSRGGDSHEQYF